The entry below describes one T cell receptor beta chain. Its antigen is as yet unknown. This sample was taken from a study of T cells in localized non-small cell lung cancer. Clones were sequenced by immunoSEQ multiplex PCR, and TCRdb holds only the in-frame ones, with some missing. The sample has some 85,000 clones; around 82% are singletons. Germline V gene sequence: CDR1 GTSNPN, CDR2 SVGIG (reference sequence). Trimming stripped 5 bases from V and 7 bases from J, with 14 bases between. The CDR3 loop spans 12 amino acids. Points from the study as a whole: Uninvolved adjacent lung had higher T cell clonality than tumor and all other tissues. For the top 100 tumor clones, a median about 57 also appeared in adjacent lung. Because researchers sequenced only one region of the tumor, heterogeneity is still possible.

The sample here was PBMCs, taken before any cancer treatment. The genes are TRBV30 and TRBJ2-5; D assignment may be TRBD1 or TRBD2 (6 bases each). The sequence derives from a man aged 35 to 69 with stage II squamous cell lung carcinoma. In DNA form, the CDR3 reads TGTGCCTGGGGAGGGACACCGGGGACCCAGTACTTC. This sequence encodes CAWGGTPGTQYF.